This passage covers 25 T cell receptor beta chains from one sample sequenced in a study of Graves' ophthalmopathy and Graves' hyperthyroidism. Using RNA transcripts, the TCR beta CDR3 regions were amplified. RT-PCR in the first round used HTBI primers; a second-round multiplex PCR followed. Each CDR3 protein is one row after TCRdb ran MiXCR on the multiplex PCR reads. This sample carries over a million distinct CDR3 sequences, less than 45% of them seen once, and the ten largest clones take around 10%. Sequenced material: peripheral blood or thyroid tissue (not recorded which). The receptors originated from an adult man with Graves' hyperthyroidism.

This clonotype was observed a handful of times. This rearrangement joins TRBV4-3 to TRBJ2-5, with 10 bases matching TRBD2. Unmatched junction bases numbered 8, after V lost 0 bases and J lost 4 bases. Germline assignment: CDR1 LGHNA and CDR2 YSLEER. This CDR3 is built from 17 residues. The CDR3, as DNA: TGCGCCAGCAGCCAAGATCTAGCGGGGGAGCCAGGAGAGACCCAGTACTTC. Translated, it gives CASSQDLAGEPGETQYF.

The genes are TRBV10-3 and TRBJ1-3; D not resolved. V lost 7 bases to trimming and J lost 0 bases, with 13 bases between them. The germline V gene has CDR1 ENHRY and CDR2 SYGVKD. This CDR3 is built from 15 residues. The CDR3 DNA reads as TGTGCCATCACCGACCATCGGGGCTCTGGAAACACCATATATTTT. This sequence encodes CAITDHRGSGNTIYF.

This chain links TRBV10-3 with TRBJ1-6; 10 nucleotides line up with TRBD1. V shed 6 bases and J 8 bases; nucleotides not matched to a gene: 4. CDR1 and CDR2 from the germline V gene are ENHRY and SYGVKD. The CDR3 has 14 amino acids. The CDR3 sequence is CAIRVGTGDSPLHF. CDR3 coding DNA: TGTGCCATCAGGGTCGGGACAGGGGATTCACCCCTCCACTTT.

The genes are TRBV28 and TRBJ1-2; D not resolved. V dropped 6 bases and J dropped 3 bases, with 8 bases sitting between them. The CDR3 runs 12 residues. From germline, CDR1 is MDHEN and CDR2 SYDVKM. Written as DNA, the CDR3 is TGTGCCAGCAGGAATCGGTACTATGGCTACACCTTC. Translating it yields CASRNRYYGYTF.

This chain uses TRBV10-3 with TRBJ1-1; D not certain. The CDR3 has 15 amino acids. The V gene lost 7 bases and the J gene lost 4 bases, with 19 bases spanning the gap. The germline V gene has CDR1 ENHRY and CDR2 SYGVKD. The DNA for the CDR3 is TGTGCCATCAAGCCAAAGGATGGGCCGATCACTGAAGCTTTCTTT. Protein sequence: CAIKPKDGPITEAFF.

The chain is built from TRBV12-3 or TRBV12-4 and TRBJ2-2, with D possibly being TRBD1 (5 bases). The CDR3 has 14 residues. V was clipped by 2 bases and J by 7 bases, with 11 bases between them. CDR3 loop: CASSLRGRNGELFF. The CDR3, as DNA: TGTGCCAGCAGTTTAAGGGGAAGGAACGGGGAGCTGTTTTTT.

This chain links TRBV6-5 with TRBJ2-7; 13 nucleotides agree with TRBD2. The CDR3 covers 15 residues. The germline gives CDR1 MNHEY, CDR2 SVGAGI. Unmatched junction bases numbered 5, after V lost 6 bases and J lost 3 bases. CDR3 loop: CASSLTSGGVYEQYF. The CDR3 bases are TGTGCCAGCAGCTTAACTAGCGGGGGGGTCTACGAGCAGTACTTC.

This clonotype was observed many times. This chain joins TRBV7-9 and TRBJ2-6; either TRBD1 or TRBD2 may supply D (5 bases each). Germline V gene sequence: CDR1 SEHNR, CDR2 FQNEAQ (reference sequence). The CDR3 has 15 amino acids. Between the trimmed V and J ends, which lost 7 bases and 0 bases, there was a span of 10 bases. This CDR3 is CASIPGASGANVLTF. The CDR3 nucleotides are TGTGCCAGCATCCCCGGGGCCTCTGGGGCCAACGTCCTGACTTTC.

V gene TRBV10-3 combines with J gene TRBJ2-7; D is perhaps TRBD2 (5 bases). CDR1 and CDR2 (germline): ENHRY, SYGVKD. This CDR3 is built from 14 residues. V was shortened by 10 bases and J by 4 bases, with 20 bases between the two germline ends. The chain's CDR3 is CASRTGILTYEQYF. The CDR3 nucleotides read TGTGCCAGCAGGACCGGGATATTGACTTACGAGCAGTACTTC.

The sample holds a few counts of this clonotype. V gene TRBV5-6 combines with J gene TRBJ2-5; D gene unclear. V dropped 4 bases and J dropped 7 bases, with 11 bases sitting between them. Germline V lookup: CDR1 SGHDT, CDR2 YYEEEE. This CDR3 is built from 12 residues. CDR3 nucleotide sequence: TGTGCCAGCAGCCCGGACGGTGGGACCCAGTACTTC. It codes for CASSPDGGTQYF.

The DNA of the CDR3 is TGTGCCAGCAGCCAAGGCAGGGGGTCCTATAATTCACCCCTCCACTTT. This codes for CASSQGRGSYNSPLHF. The chain combines TRBV9 with TRBJ1-6, with TRBD1 identical over 7 bases. The CDR3 length is 16 residues. CDR1 is SGDLS, CDR2 YYNGEE, per germline. V lost 4 bases, J lost 1 base, and 5 bases stayed unmatched. The full variable domain, rest sourced from reference TRBV9 and TRBJ1-6, is DSGVTQTPKHLITATGQRVTLRCSPRSGDLSVYWYQQSLDQGLQFLIQYYNGEERAKGNILERFSAQQFPDLHSELNLSSLELGDSALYFCASSQGRGSYNSPLHFGNGTRLTVT.

The chain links TRBV18 to TRBJ2-7; a weak D match, TRBD1 (5 bases). Per germline, CDR1 KGHSH and CDR2 LQKENI. CDR3 length equals 12 residues. Trimming removed 4 bases at V and 5 bases at J, with 9 bases between. The CDR3 sequence is CASSQGMDEQYF. CDR3 bases: TGTGCCAGCTCACAGGGGATGGACGAGCAGTACTTC.

The chain recombines TRBV12-3 or TRBV12-4 with TRBJ1-1; 7 bases match TRBD1. The CDR3 contains 14 residues. V lost 5 bases, J lost 4 bases, and 7 bases stayed unmatched. CDR3: CASSTPGQRTEAFF. CDR3 nucleotide sequence: TGTGCCAGCAGTACTCCGGGACAGCGCACTGAAGCTTTCTTT.

There are many counts of this clonotype. This chain links TRBV19 with TRBJ1-6; D is undetermined. The ends were cut back, 3 bases at V and 7 bases at J, with 16 bases in the middle. The CDR3 sequence is 16 residues long. CDR1 and CDR2 (germline): LNHDA, SQIVND (reference sequence). The CDR3 DNA reads TGTGCCAGTAGTATGGGTTGGAGACAAAGGAATTCACCCCTCCACTTT. It is translated as CASSMGWRQRNSPLHF.

The table lists this clonotype with many counts. The chain employs TRBV4-3 and TRBJ2-7, with a tentative D call TRBD1 (6 bases). CDR3 length: 14 residues. Per germline, CDR1 LGHNA and CDR2 YSLEER. Trimming removed 3 bases at V and 3 bases at J, with 12 bases between. CDR3 region: CASSQGPGHYEQYF. CDR3 nucleotide sequence: TGCGCCAGCAGCCAGGGTCCGGGACACTACGAGCAGTACTTC.

In its sample, this clonotype was seen a few times. V and J are TRBV20-1 and TRBJ2-5; D may be TRBD1 (5 bases). The CDR3 consists of 13 residues. V was cut by 7 bases and J by 5 bases, with 17 bases left in between. Germline lookup yields CDR1 DFQATT and CDR2 SNEGSKA (reference sequence). Written as DNA, the CDR3 is TGCAGTGTAGGCAGGGCAATAAGGGAGACCCAGTACTTC. Protein: CSVGRAIRETQYF.

This clonotype showed up many times. J is TRBJ1-5 and V is TRBV12-3 or TRBV12-4, with 8 nucleotides matching TRBD1. This CDR3 has 14 amino acids. V lost 6 bases to trimming and J lost 9 bases; unmatched junction nucleotides: 10. CDR3 in amino acids: CASSTAGQDRPQHF. In nucleotides, the CDR3 is TGTGCCAGCAGCACCGCGGGACAGGATCGGCCCCAGCATTTT.

The sample holds a few counts of this clonotype. The chain has TRBV2 and TRBJ2-2; 8 bases agree with TRBD2. Germline loops: CDR1 SNHLY, CDR2 FYNNEI. The V segment lost 6 bases and the J segment 1 base; nucleotides outside the gene matches: 13. The CDR3 is made up of 18 amino acids. The CDR3 DNA sequence: TGTGCCAGCAGAAACTTAGGGGAACTAGCGGTGAACACCGGGGAGCTGTTTTTT. Amino acid sequence: CASRNLGELAVNTGELFF. Looking up the rest from reference TRBV2 and TRBJ2-2 gives the full variable domain: EPEVTQTPSHQVTQMGQEVILRCVPISNHLYFYWYRQILGQKVEFLVSFYNNEISEKSEIFDDQFSVERPDGSNFTLKIRSTKLEDSAMYFCASRNLGELAVNTGELFFGEGSRLTVL.

There are a few counts of this clonotype. V gene TRBV11-2 combines with J gene TRBJ1-1, with D perhaps TRBD1 (6 bases). The CDR3 consists of 13 residues. CDR1 is SGHAT and CDR2 is FQNNGV in the germline V gene. The ends were cut back, 8 bases at V and 4 bases at J, with 14 bases in the middle. The DNA of the CDR3 is TGTGCCAGCGCAAAAGGGGGGCCCACTGAAGCTTTCTTT. This translates into CASAKGGPTEAFF.

With respect to this clonotype: A much larger clone lies one base from this, so it may be a read error. The chain carries TRBV10-1 and TRBJ2-5, with no clear D. V was clipped by 5 bases and J by 1 base, with 11 bases between them. Germline lookup yields CDR1 WNHNN and CDR2 SYGVQD (reference sequence). CDR3 length equals 14 residues. The CDR3 sequence: CASSKTASQETQYF. The CDR3 nucleotides are TGCGCCAGCAGTAAGACCGCGTCCCAAGAGACCCAGTACTTC.

At least ten counts were recorded for this clonotype. The chain carries TRBV2 and TRBJ2-7; the match to TRBD1 covers 8 bases. The CDR3 runs 12 residues. V dropped 8 bases and J dropped 4; count of bases not matched to a gene: 4. CDR1 and CDR2 (germline): SNHLY, FYNNEI. The CDR3 protein is CASGQGSYEQYF. The CDR3 bases are TGTGCCAGCGGACAGGGATCTTACGAGCAGTACTTC.

A note on this clonotype: This could be a read error, since a much larger clone is one nucleotide away. J is TRBJ1-2 and V is TRBV7-2, with D possibly matching TRBD1 (6 bases). This CDR3 is 15 amino acids long. The germline gives CDR1 SGHTA, CDR2 FQGNSA. For the CDR3, the DNA is TGTGCCAGCAGCCCGCGCCGGACAGATTTCTATGGCTGCACCTTC. Protein sequence: CASSPRRTDFYGCTF.

On this clonotype itself: One end of the junction fails to match germline, which may point to a read error. The chain combines TRBV7-9 with TRBJ2-7; TRBD1 might be the D (6 bases). Germline loops: CDR1 SEHNR, CDR2 FQNEAQ (reference sequence). The CDR3 is 16 residues long. This chain's CDR3 is CASSQGVGTSSYEQYF. DNA for the CDR3: TGCGCCAGCAGCCAAGGTGTGGGGACAAGCTCCTACGAGCAGTACTTC.

Concerning this clonotype itself: One base away lies a much larger clone, so this may be a sequencing read error. This sequence joins TRBV29-1 and TRBJ2-7; 8 bases are a match to TRBD2. The CDR3 length is 14 residues. Germline V gives CDR1 SQVTM, CDR2 ANQGSEA. With V trimmed by 5 bases and J by 3 bases, 9 bases remained unmatched. The CDR3 is CSVQVRGALYEQYF. The CDR3 nucleotides read TGCAGCGTTCAAGTGCGGGGGGCGCTCTACGAGCAGTACTTC.

The gene calls are TRBV29-1 and TRBJ2-6, with D unresolved. Per germline, CDR1 SQVTM and CDR2 ANQGSEA. The CDR3 consists of 14 residues. The V end was cut by 1 base, the J end by 2 bases, with 6 bases between. As DNA, the CDR3 is TGCAGCGTTGAAGGGGCGGCTGGGGCCAACGTCCTGACTTTC. Protein sequence: CSVEGAAGANVLTF. Full variable domain (rest looked up from reference TRBV29-1 and TRBJ2-6): SAVISQKPSRDICQRGTSLTIQCQVDSQVTMMFWYRQQPGQSLTLIATANQGSEATYESGFVIDKFPISRPNLTFSTLTVSNMSPEDSSIYLCSVEGAAGANVLTFGAGSRLTVL.